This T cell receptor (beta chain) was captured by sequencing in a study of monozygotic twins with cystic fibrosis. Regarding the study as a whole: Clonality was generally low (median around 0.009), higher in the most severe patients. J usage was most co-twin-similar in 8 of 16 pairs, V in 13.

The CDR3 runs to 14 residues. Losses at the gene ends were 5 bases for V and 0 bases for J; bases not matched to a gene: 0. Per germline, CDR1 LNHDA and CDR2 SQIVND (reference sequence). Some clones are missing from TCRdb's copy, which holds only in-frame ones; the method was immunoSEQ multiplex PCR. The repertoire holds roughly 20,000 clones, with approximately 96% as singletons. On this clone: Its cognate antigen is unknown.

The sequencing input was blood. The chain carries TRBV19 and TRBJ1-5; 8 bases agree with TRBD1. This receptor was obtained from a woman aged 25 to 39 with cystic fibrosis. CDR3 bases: TGTGCCAGTAGTCAGGGGGCTAGCAATCAGCCCCAGCATTTT. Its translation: CASSQGASNQPQHF.